A selection of T cell receptor beta chains follows, all from one sample in a study of T cell responses to AZD1222 COVID-19 vaccine. The assay was immunoSEQ multiplex PCR, and TCRdb's table has in-frame clones only and misses some. The sample has more than 150,000 clones, 90% to 95% seen once. The sequencing here drew on peripheral blood, taken 28 days after the second AZD1222 dose. These receptors came from an adult who received the AZD1222 COVID-19 vaccine. Each CDR3 is given with its conserved first and last residue. The order of the fields is CDR3 length, J gene, V gene, CDR3 protein.

>17|TRBJ2-1|TRBV5-1
CASSPGLASGNYNEQFF
>15|TRBJ2-7|TRBV12-2
CASRLPMTESYEQYF
>12|TRBJ2-7|TRBV5-4
CASSLDNYEQYF
>13|TRBJ1-1|TRBV7-3
CASAVGENTEAFF
>12|TRBJ1-3|TRBV12-3/TRBV12-4
CASKSSGNTIYF
>14|TRBJ2-3|TRBV9
CASSAHRGTDTQYF
>15|TRBJ2-1|TRBV7-9
CASSKGDTGHNEQFF
>16|TRBJ1-2|TRBV10-3
CAISQTGVGANYGYTF
>15|TRBJ2-5|TRBV9
CASSVGLAGVETQYF
>15|TRBJ1-1|TRBV7-3
CASSPKGGWNTEAFF
>11|TRBJ1-4|TRBV29-1
CSVSRSAGFWF
>15|TRBJ1-3|TRBV9
CASSLDRASGNTIYF
>17|TRBJ1-5|TRBV2
CASSPLAVLNSNQPQHF
>14|TRBJ1-5|TRBV1
CTSSQRGRWEPQHF
>15|TRBJ2-7|TRBV10-3
CAISSWSGTGHEQYF
>15|TRBJ1-6|TRBV5-1
CASSAGQGGNSPLHF
>13|TRBJ1-1|TRBV14
CASSQVWASEAFF
>15|TRBJ2-1|TRBV7-9
CASANSGSSYNEQFF
>16|TRBJ2-1|TRBV4-1
CASSFDSGEGYNEQFF
>16|TRBJ2-2|TRBV4-1
CASSHITSVNTGELFF
>14|TRBJ1-4|TRBV11-2
CASRQDRVRAKLFF
>12|TRBJ2-3|TRBV7-7
CASSFGPSYKYF
>16|TRBJ2-7|TRBV27
CASSLSRSGGSYEQYF
>17|TRBJ1-5|TRBV5-1
CASSLPGTEDSNQPQHF
>14|TRBJ1-6|TRBV11-2
CASSRDRVYSPLHF
>13|TRBJ1-5|TRBV14
CASSPGGIQPQHF
>13|TRBJ1-6|TRBV27
CASKGPNALPLHF
>14|TRBJ2-7|TRBV19
CASSIQAGSYEQYF
>15|TRBJ2-4|TRBV28
CASSLTPESKNIQYF
>16|TRBJ2-7|TRBV28
CASTTAEGQGYYEQYF
>13|TRBJ1-4|TRBV30
CAWTNRNNEKLFF
>14|TRBJ1-2|TRBV28
CASRPGTKGYGYTF
>14|TRBJ2-3|TRBV7-3
CASSPSRSTDTQYF
>15|TRBJ2-5|TRBV11-3
CASSAGTPFRETQYF
>15|TRBJ1-2|TRBV19
CASSIAGQGHYGYTF
>12|TRBJ2-1|TRBV20-1
CSASGLNNEQFF
>14|TRBJ2-2|TRBV29-1
CSVEGTGNTGELFF
>17|TRBJ2-1|TRBV7-8
CASSLTPTSGSFNGEFF
>15|TRBJ1-5|TRBV2
CASRQQVSGNQPQHF
>17|TRBJ1-2|TRBV28
CASSLPWNIPENYGYTF
>14|TRBJ1-2|TRBV7-8
CASSGRTGVRGYTF
>13|TRBJ1-1|TRBV21-1
CASSDLGGDEAFF
>13|TRBJ1-1|TRBV10-3
CAILKQGNTEAFF
>15|TRBJ1-2|TRBV28
CASSLRDRVGYGYTF
>20|TRBJ2-1|TRBV4-1
CASSLPMGGQGTSSYNEQFF
>18|TRBJ1-2|TRBV28
CASSLSGTGRNPIYGYTF
>15|TRBJ2-7|TRBV28
CASSFGQGSWYEQYF
>14|TRBJ1-5|TRBV24-1
CATRNTGESQPQHF
>15|TRBJ2-3|TRBV5-1
CASSLGQGASDTQYF
>14|TRBJ1-1|TRBV25-1
CASRGTGSGTEAFF
>15|TRBJ2-1|TRBV10-3
CAISEPQGRYNEQFF
>15|TRBJ2-7|TRBV2
CATRDRGFLNYEQYF
>13|TRBJ2-7|TRBV10-3
CAISGPTGSLQYF
>17|TRBJ1-6|TRBV28
CASSLLGQGILDSPLHF
>15|TRBJ2-1|TRBV7-7
CASSLGPGSYNEQFF
>15|TRBJ2-5|TRBV24-1
CATSDFIRSKETQYF
>16|TRBJ1-1|TRBV7-9
CASSAGQLAMNTEAFF
>16|TRBJ2-7|TRBV7-7
CASSLTLAGGTYEQYF
>15|TRBJ2-3|TRBV7-2
CASSLAGESTDTQYF